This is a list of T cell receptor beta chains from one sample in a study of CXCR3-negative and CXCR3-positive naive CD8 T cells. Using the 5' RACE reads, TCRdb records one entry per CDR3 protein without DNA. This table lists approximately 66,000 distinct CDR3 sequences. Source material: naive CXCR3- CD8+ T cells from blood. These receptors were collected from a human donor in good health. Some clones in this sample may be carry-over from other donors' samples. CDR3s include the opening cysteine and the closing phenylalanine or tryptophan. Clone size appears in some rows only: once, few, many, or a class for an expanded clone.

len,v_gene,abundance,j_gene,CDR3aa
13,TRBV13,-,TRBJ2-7,CASSSWDGYEQYF
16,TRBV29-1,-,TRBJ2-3,CSVEGPRLGSTDTQYF
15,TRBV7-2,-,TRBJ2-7,CASSLDRGLPYEQYF
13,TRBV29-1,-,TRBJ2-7,CSVGGQGYYEQYF
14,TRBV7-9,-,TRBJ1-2,CASSPYGQSYGYTF
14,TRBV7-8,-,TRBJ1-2,CASSLARDLYGYTF
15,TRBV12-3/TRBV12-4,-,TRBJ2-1,CASIADGGRRDEQFF
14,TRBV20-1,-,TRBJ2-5,CSARADRGEETQYF
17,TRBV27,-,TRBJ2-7,CASSPIGGGTAAYEQYF
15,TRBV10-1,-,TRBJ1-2,CASSARGPANYGYTF
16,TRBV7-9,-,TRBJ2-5,CASSPGIWDDKETQYF
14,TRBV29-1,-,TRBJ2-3,CSVGGTTLTDTQYF
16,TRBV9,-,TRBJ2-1,CASSRPRQGGRDEQFF
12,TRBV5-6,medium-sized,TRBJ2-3,CASTQTEDTQYF
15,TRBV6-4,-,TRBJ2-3,CASSDATDSTDTQYF
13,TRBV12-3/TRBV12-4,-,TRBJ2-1,CASSFGSYNEQFF
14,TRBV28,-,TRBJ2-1,CASSLGLSGNEQFF
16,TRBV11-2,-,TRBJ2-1,CASSLEVERKLNEQFF
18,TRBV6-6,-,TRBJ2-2,CASSYVHTARGRIGELFF